Presented here are 29 T cell receptor gamma chains from one specimen sequenced in a study of gammadelta T cells in human blood. TCRdb re-processed the RT-PCR reads via CATT. The sample records 310 or so gamma-chain clones, around 9.3% being singletons. Sequencing was performed on non-Vgamma9Vdelta2 gamma-delta T cells from adult blood. These receptors came from a human donor.

Only a few counts were recorded for this clone. The rearrangement links TRGV2 to TRGJ1 or TRGJ2. After removal of 6 bases from V and 3 bases from J, the junction contained 5 bases not matched to a gene. The CDR3 is 12 amino acids. CDR1 and CDR2 from the germline V gene are EGSNGY and YDSYNSKV. Written as DNA, the CDR3 is TGTGCCACCTGGACCCCTTATTATAAGAAACTCTTT. Residues: CATWTPYYKKLF.

This chain joins TRGV5 and TRGJ1 or TRGJ2. Germline CDR1 reads VINAFY; CDR2 reads YDVSNSKD. Trimming removed 0 bases from V and 3 bases from J; junction bases left unmatched: 8. This CDR3 comprises 15 residues. CDR3 residues: CATWDRQTVYYKKLF. The CDR3 DNA reads as TGTGCCACCTGGGACAGGCAGACCGTTTATTATAAGAAACTCTTT.

In its sample, this clone ranks as hyperexpanded. The V gene is TRGV9, the J gene TRGJ1 or TRGJ2. CDR1 is GITISATS and CDR2 is ISYDGTV in the germline V gene (reference sequence). The CDR3 length is 11 residues. V was pared by 2 bases and J by 6 bases, with 1 base of the junction left unmatched. CDR3 coding DNA: TGTGCCTTGTGGGAGGGTTATAAGAAACTCTTT. Its protein product is CALWEGYKKLF.

Turning to this clone: A far larger clone is one nucleotide away, so this likely arose from a read error. The chain is built from TRGV9 and TRGJ1 or TRGJ2. The CDR3 contains 13 residues. CDR1 and CDR2 from the germline V gene are GITISATS and ISYDGTV (reference sequence). CDR3 sequence reads: CASWEGNYYKKLF. CDR3 coding DNA: TGTGCCTCGTGGGAGGGAAATTATTATAAGAAACTCTTT.

By proportion, this clone is large. This sequence joins TRGV8 and TRGJ1 or TRGJ2. With V trimmed by 3 bases and J by 9 bases, 8 bases remained unmatched. Germline lookup yields CDR1 VENAVY and CDR2 YDSYNSRV. CDR3 length equals 12 residues. This CDR3 reads CATWDPRGKKLF. The CDR3 DNA reads as TGTGCCACCTGGGATCCGCGGGGTAAGAAACTCTTT.

The chain combines TRGV2 with TRGJ1 or TRGJ2. Trimming took 0 bases from V and 11 from J; bases not matched to a gene: 10. The CDR3 runs 13 residues. The germline V gene encodes CDR1 EGSNGY and CDR2 YDSYNSKV. The CDR3 protein is CATWDGPVREKLF. For the CDR3, the DNA is TGTGCCACCTGGGACGGGCCTGTTAGAGAGAAACTCTTT.

This clone has more than one count but fewer than ten. The J gene is TRGJ1 or TRGJ2, the V gene TRGV2. The CDR3 is made up of 15 amino acids. J gave up 3 bases and V 0 bases, and 8 bases lay outside the gene matches. Germline V gene data show CDR1 as EGSNGY and CDR2 as YDSYNSKV. CDR3 region: CATWDGPVGYYKKLF. The DNA of the CDR3 is TGTGCCACCTGGGACGGGCCGGTGGGTTATTATAAGAAACTCTTT.

The chain recombines TRGV9 with TRGJP2. V was pared by 0 bases and J by 1 base, with 2 bases of the junction left unmatched. Germline CDR1 and CDR2: GITISATS and ISYDGTV (reference sequence). The length of the CDR3 is 15 residues. The CDR3 region is CALWEVVSSDWIKTF. The CDR3 nucleotides read TGTGCCTTGTGGGAGGTGGTTAGTAGTGATTGGATCAAGACGTTT.

By share of the sample, this clone is large. The chain links TRGV2 to TRGJ1 or TRGJ2. V lost 0 bases and J lost 9; bases outside the gene matches: 2. Germline lookup yields CDR1 EGSNGY and CDR2 YDSYNSKV. There are 11 residues in the CDR3. Here the CDR3 DNA reads TGTGCCACCTGGGACGGGATTAAGAAACTCTTT. This codes for CATWDGIKKLF.

This clone was seen a handful of times. The V and J genes are TRGV2 and TRGJP1. The CDR3 is made up of 13 amino acids. From germline, CDR1 is EGSNGY and CDR2 YDSYNSKV. J lost 1 base, V lost 4 bases, and 0 bases had no gene match. The CDR3 nucleotides read TGTGCCACCTGGGATACCACTGGTTGGTTCAAGATATTT. The encoded protein is CATWDTTGWFKIF.

A few counts support this clone. The V call is TRGV2, the J call TRGJ1 or TRGJ2. The V segment lost 1 base and the J segment 0 bases; nucleotides outside the gene matches: 12. Germline V gene lookup returns CDR1 EGSNGY and CDR2 YDSYNSKV. The CDR3 has 17 residues. The chain's CDR3 is CATWDGADGRNYYKKLF. For the CDR3, the DNA is TGTGCCACCTGGGACGGTGCTGACGGTCGGAATTATTATAAGAAACTCTTT.

This clone is large within its sample. The genes are TRGV10 and TRGJ1 or TRGJ2. TRGV10 is annotated as an ORF whose role is uncertain. The junction had 4 bases not matched to a gene; V was cut back by 8 bases and J by 8 bases. The CDR3 length is 10 residues. The CDR3 nucleotides read TGTGCTGCGTGGGGTCATAAGAAACTCTTT. Its protein is CAAWGHKKLF.

This clone was detected only a few times. This sequence joins TRGV9 and TRGJ1 or TRGJ2. The germline CDR1 and CDR2 sequences are GITISATS and ISYDGTV (reference sequence). CDR3 size: 14 residues. V was pared by 3 bases and J by 0 bases, with 5 bases of the junction left unmatched. CDR3 protein: CALWEPSNYYKKLF. The CDR3 DNA reads as TGTGCCTTGTGGGAGCCCTCGAATTATTATAAGAAACTCTTT.

This clone appeared a few times. A much larger clone lies a single base off, so this may be a read error. V gene TRGV8 combines with J gene TRGJ1 or TRGJ2. Germline CDR1 is VENAVY and CDR2 is YDSYNSRV. This CDR3 contains 15 residues. DNA for the CDR3: TGTGCCACCTGGGCCCTACGTAAGAATTATTATAGGAAACTCTTT. Amino acids: CATWALRKNYYRKLF.

This clone counts as large. This chain joins TRGV9 and TRGJ1 or TRGJ2. The V segment lost 0 bases and the J segment 4 bases; nucleotides outside the gene matches: 6. CDR1 is GITISATS, CDR2 ISYDGTV, per germline (reference sequence). The length of the CDR3 is 14 residues. The CDR3 region is CALWEVRRYYKKLF. DNA of the CDR3: TGTGCCTTGTGGGAGGTGCGACGATATTATAAGAAACTCTTT.

This clone qualifies as large. The chain links TRGV5 to TRGJ1 or TRGJ2. CDR1 VINAFY and CDR2 YDVSNSKD come from the germline V gene. The CDR3 has 12 residues. Losses at the gene ends were 0 bases for V and 6 bases for J; bases not matched to a gene: 2. The CDR3 protein is CATWDRPYKKLF. The CDR3 DNA sequence: TGTGCCACCTGGGACAGGCCTTATAAGAAACTCTTT.

In its sample, this clone is large. The J gene is TRGJ1 or TRGJ2, the V gene TRGV9. Germline-derived CDR1 and CDR2 are GITISATS and ISYDGTV (reference sequence). This CDR3 spans 15 amino acids. The junction had 9 bases not matched to a gene; V was cut back by 0 bases and J by 4 bases. The CDR3 is CALWEVLGAYYKKLF. CDR3 bases: TGTGCCTTGTGGGAGGTGTTGGGGGCATATTATAAGAAACTCTTT.

This clone qualifies as hyperexpanded (1% or more). The V gene is TRGV9, the J gene TRGJ1 or TRGJ2. The V segment lost 2 bases and the J segment 9 bases; nucleotides outside the gene matches: 4. The CDR3 spans 11 residues. Germline V CDR1 and CDR2: GITISATS, ISYDGTV (reference sequence). The CDR3 DNA reads as TGTGCCTTGTGGGAGGGCACTAAGAAACTCTTT. Protein sequence: CALWEGTKKLF.

The sample holds a few counts of this clone. The gene calls are TRGV8 and TRGJ1 or TRGJ2. The CDR3 is 15 residues long. Germline-derived CDR1 and CDR2 are VENAVY and YDSYNSRV. With 5 bases clipped from V and 0 bases from J, the junction kept 10 bases outside the gene matches. The CDR3 sequence: CATWVRGANYYKKLF. The CDR3 DNA is TGTGCCACCTGGGTCCGAGGGGCGAATTATTATAAGAAACTCTTT.

The sample holds a few counts of this clone. A read error is possible here, since a much larger clone lies one base away. Other DNA sequences in the same sample also yield this CDR3. The V gene is TRGV2, the J gene TRGJ1 or TRGJ2. CDR1 and CDR2 (germline): EGSNGY, YDSYNSKV. CDR3 length equals 15 residues. The CDR3 is CATWDGPLYYYKKLF. CDR3 sequence (DNA): TGCGCCACCTGGGACGGACCCCTTTATTATTATAAGAAACTCTTT.

The chain recombines TRGV9 with TRGJ1 or TRGJ2. The CDR3 runs 11 residues. CDR1 GITISATS and CDR2 ISYDGTV come from the germline V gene (reference sequence). Losses at the gene ends were 0 bases for V and 10 bases for J; bases not matched to a gene: 3. CDR3 nucleotide sequence: TGTGCCTTGTGGGAGGTGCAAAAGAAACTCTTT. Protein: CALWEVQKKLF.

This clone appeared a few times. J is TRGJP1 and V is TRGV10. TRGV10 is given ORF status, its function remaining uncertain. The V and J ends lost 8 bases and 0 bases, in that order; junction bases with no gene match: 19. The CDR3 totals 19 residues. This chain's CDR3 is CAAWDFGAPLYTTGWFKIF. CDR3 coding DNA: TGTGCTGCGTGGGACTTCGGCGCCCCTTTATATACCACTGGTTGGTTCAAGATATTT.

This clone is judged large. The chain is built from TRGV5 and TRGJ1 or TRGJ2. Germline V gene data show CDR1 as VINAFY and CDR2 as YDVSNSKD. The CDR3 loop spans 14 amino acids. J was trimmed by 0 bases and V by 1 base; bases with no gene match: 3. CDR3 sequence (DNA): TGTGCCACCTGGGACAGTCTGAATTATTATAAGAAACTCTTT. The encoded protein is CATWDSLNYYKKLF.

This clone is large (0.1 to 1%) by share. The chain has TRGV2 and TRGJ1 or TRGJ2. The CDR3 runs 13 residues. CDR1 EGSNGY and CDR2 YDSYNSKV come from the germline V gene. Germline trimming cut 0 bases from V and 3 bases from J; bases unmatched to any gene: 2. This chain's CDR3 is CATWDGPYYKKLF. In DNA form, the CDR3 reads TGTGCCACCTGGGACGGGCCTTATTATAAGAAACTCTTT.

In this sample, this clone is large (0.1 to 1%). The J gene is TRGJP1, the V gene TRGV10. TRGV10 is given ORF status, its function remaining uncertain. V lost 8 bases and J lost 15; bases outside the gene matches: 22. There are 15 residues in the CDR3. Written as DNA, the CDR3 is TGTGCTGCGTGGGCTGTCGCCCTCACCCCTCACATCAAGATATTT. Translating gives CAAWAVALTPHIKIF.

The chain carries TRGV4 and TRGJ1 or TRGJ2. V shed 1 base and J 3 bases; nucleotides not matched to a gene: 3. Per the germline V gene, CDR1 is EGSTGY and CDR2 is YDSYTSSV. This CDR3 comprises 13 residues. The CDR3 sequence is CATWDGGYYKKLF. Written as DNA, the CDR3 is TGTGCCACCTGGGATGGAGGTTATTATAAGAAACTCTTT.

The gene calls are TRGV3 and TRGJ1 or TRGJ2. The CDR3 spans 20 residues. Looked up from germline, CDR1 is VTNTFY and CDR2 is YDVSTARD (reference sequence). V dropped 2 bases and J dropped 2; count of bases not matched to a gene: 24. This CDR3 is CATWDKENPHGYSYYYKKLF. DNA for the CDR3: TGTGCCACCTGGGACAAAGAGAACCCACATGGGTATTCTTATTATTATAAGAAACTCTTT.

Concerning this clone itself: Mismatch with germline at one junction end may stem from a read error. The gene calls are TRGV8 and TRGJ1 or TRGJ2. Germline CDR1 is VENAVY and CDR2 is YDSYNSRV. The CDR3 sequence is 17 residues long. The CDR3 loop is CATWDGADGRNYYKKLF. In nucleotides, the CDR3 is TGTGCCACCTGGGACGGTGCTGACGGTCGGAATTATTATAAAAAACTCTTT.

As for this clone: Since a much larger clone is just one base distant, this may be a read error. V usage is TRGV4 and J usage is TRGJ1 or TRGJ2. Trimming at V came to 6 bases and at J to 2 bases, leaving 1 base not matched to a gene. The CDR3 has 11 residues. Looked up from germline, CDR1 is EGSTGY and CDR2 is YDSYTSSV. DNA for the CDR3: TGTGCCACCTGGTATTATTATAAGAAACTCTTT. It is translated as CATWYYYKKLF.